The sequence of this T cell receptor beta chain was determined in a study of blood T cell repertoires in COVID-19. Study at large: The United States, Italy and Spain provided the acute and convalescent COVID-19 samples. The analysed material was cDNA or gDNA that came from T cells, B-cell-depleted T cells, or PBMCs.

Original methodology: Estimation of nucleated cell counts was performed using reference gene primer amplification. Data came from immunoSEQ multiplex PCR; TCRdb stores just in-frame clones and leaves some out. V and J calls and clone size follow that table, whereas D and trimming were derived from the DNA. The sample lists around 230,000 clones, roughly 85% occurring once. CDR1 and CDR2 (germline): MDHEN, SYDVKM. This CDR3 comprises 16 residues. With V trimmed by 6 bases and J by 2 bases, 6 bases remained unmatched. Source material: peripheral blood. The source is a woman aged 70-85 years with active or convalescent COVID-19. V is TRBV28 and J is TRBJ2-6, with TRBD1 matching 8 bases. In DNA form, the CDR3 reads TGTGCCAGCAGCCTACCAGGGGGCGCTGGGGCCAACGTCCTGACTTTC. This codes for CASSLPGGAGANVLTF.